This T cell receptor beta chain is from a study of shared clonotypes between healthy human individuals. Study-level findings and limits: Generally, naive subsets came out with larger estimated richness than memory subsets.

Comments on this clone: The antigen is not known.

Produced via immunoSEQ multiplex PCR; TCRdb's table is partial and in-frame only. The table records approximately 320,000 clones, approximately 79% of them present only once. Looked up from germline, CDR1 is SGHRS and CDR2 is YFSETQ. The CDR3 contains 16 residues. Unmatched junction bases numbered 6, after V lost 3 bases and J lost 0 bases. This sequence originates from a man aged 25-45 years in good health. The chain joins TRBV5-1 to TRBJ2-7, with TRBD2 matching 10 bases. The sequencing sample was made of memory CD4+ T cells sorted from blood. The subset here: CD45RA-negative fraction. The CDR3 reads CASSSQLAGPSYEQYF. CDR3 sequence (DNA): TGCGCCAGCAGCTCACAACTAGCGGGGCCCTCCTACGAGCAGTACTTC.